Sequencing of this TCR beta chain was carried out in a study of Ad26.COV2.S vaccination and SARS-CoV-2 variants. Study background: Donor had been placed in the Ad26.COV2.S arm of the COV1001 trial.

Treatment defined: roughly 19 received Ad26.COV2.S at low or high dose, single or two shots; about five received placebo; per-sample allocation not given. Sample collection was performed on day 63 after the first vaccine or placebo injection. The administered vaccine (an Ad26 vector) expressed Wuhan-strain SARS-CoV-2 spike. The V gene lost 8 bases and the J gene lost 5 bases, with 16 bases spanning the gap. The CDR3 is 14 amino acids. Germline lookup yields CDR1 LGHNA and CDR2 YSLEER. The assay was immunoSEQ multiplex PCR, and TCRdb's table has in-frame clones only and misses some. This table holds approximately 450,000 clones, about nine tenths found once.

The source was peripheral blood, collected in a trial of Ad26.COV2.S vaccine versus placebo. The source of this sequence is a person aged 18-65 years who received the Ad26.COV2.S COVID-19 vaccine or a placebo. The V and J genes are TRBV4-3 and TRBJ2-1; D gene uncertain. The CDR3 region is CASVADPGNNEQFF. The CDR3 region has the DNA TGCGCCAGCGTTGCGGACCCAGGAAACAATGAGCAGTTCTTC.